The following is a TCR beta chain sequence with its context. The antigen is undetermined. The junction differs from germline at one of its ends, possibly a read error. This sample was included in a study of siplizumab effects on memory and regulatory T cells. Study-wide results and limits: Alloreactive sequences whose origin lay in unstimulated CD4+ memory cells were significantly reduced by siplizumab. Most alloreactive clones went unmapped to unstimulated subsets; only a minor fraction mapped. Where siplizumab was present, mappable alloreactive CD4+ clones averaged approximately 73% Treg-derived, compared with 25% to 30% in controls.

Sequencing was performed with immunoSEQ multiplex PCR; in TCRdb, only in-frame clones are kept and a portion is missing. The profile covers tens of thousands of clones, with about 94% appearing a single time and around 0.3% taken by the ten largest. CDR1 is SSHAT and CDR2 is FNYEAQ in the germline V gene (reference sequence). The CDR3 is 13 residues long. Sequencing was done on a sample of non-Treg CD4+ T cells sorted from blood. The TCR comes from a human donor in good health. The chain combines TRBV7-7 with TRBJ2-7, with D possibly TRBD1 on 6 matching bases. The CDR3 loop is CASSPTGNYEQYF. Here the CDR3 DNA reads TGTGCTAGCAGCCCTACAGGGAACTACGAGCAGTACTTC.